Listed below are T cell receptor beta chains from one sample, sequenced in a study of blood T cells in healthy people across ages. TCRdb itself ran the 5' RACE reads through MiXCR, one entry per CDR3 protein. The table shows about 720,000 distinct CDR3 sequences, with about 20% occurring only once. The specimen sequenced was blood. All receptors come from a man between 65 and 85 years old in good health. Both conserved end residues are part of each CDR3. Fields, in order: J gene, V gene, D gene, CDR3 protein. D genes are given only for firm matches.

>TRBJ1-4|TRBV25-1|.
CASSRRGVSEKLFF
>TRBJ1-2|TRBV6-1|.
CASSEALSQAGYGYTF
>.|TRBV20-1|TRBD2
CSAYRGVGEQYF
>TRBJ1-5|TRBV27|.
CASSFGRYSNQPQHF
>TRBJ2-5|TRBV12-3/TRBV12-4|.
CASSIRQVLGETQYF
>TRBJ2-3|TRBV12-3/TRBV12-4|.
CASGRGPSDTQYF
>.|TRBV20-1|.
CSAAGPPTYEQYF
>TRBJ1-5|TRBV20-1|.
CSVGRRDQPQHF
>TRBJ2-5|TRBV5-1|.
CASSVQAPQETQYF
>TRBJ2-3|TRBV10-3|TRBD2
CAISDTSGTDTQYF
>TRBJ2-3|TRBV7-2|.
CASSFGRLGGTDTQYF
>TRBJ1-4|TRBV30|.
CAWSVPGNEKLFF
>TRBJ1-5|TRBV9|.
CASSVEGTDQPQHF
>TRBJ1-2|TRBV20-1|.
CSAWGRGYTF
>TRBJ2-4|TRBV28|TRBD1
CASSLHQGEVAKNIQYF
>TRBJ1-4|TRBV6-2/TRBV6-3|.
CASSYEATKEKLFF
>TRBJ1-1|TRBV11-2|TRBD1
CASSSFTGGTEAFF
>.|TRBV20-1|TRBD2
CSARVPGLVGNEQFF
>TRBJ2-5|TRBV28|.
CASSLLGLPGETQYF
>TRBJ2-5|TRBV10-3|.
CAISVGGQQETQYF
>TRBJ2-5|TRBV5-1|TRBD2
CASSTSGTDETQYF
>TRBJ2-6|TRBV29-1|.
CSVEDRLVGSSGANVLTF
>TRBJ1-2|TRBV11-2|.
CASSSWRANYGYTF
>TRBJ1-4|TRBV11-3|.
CASSLEYGENEKLFF
>TRBJ1-5|TRBV7-6|.
CASSPRPPGYSNQPQHF
>TRBJ1-1|TRBV9|.
CASSVGAGDGEAFF
>TRBJ1-2|TRBV3-1|.
CASSFGAVGYGYTF
>TRBJ2-5|TRBV20-1|TRBD2
CSALTSGETQYF
>TRBJ2-1|TRBV28|.
CASSLRTEQFF
>TRBJ1-1|TRBV7-3|.
CASSLFVNTEAFF
>TRBJ2-1|TRBV3-1|TRBD1
CASGRQGANGGQFF
>TRBJ2-1|TRBV20-1|.
CSARDPRSPGARVDEQFF
>TRBJ2-7|TRBV5-4|.
CASSFGGHYYEQYF
>TRBJ2-1|TRBV9|.
CASSVEGYNEQFF
>TRBJ2-5|TRBV20-1|TRBD2
CSAILAGPMTQYF
>TRBJ1-5|TRBV12-3/TRBV12-4|.
CASSLRLGASQPQHF
>TRBJ2-7|TRBV9|.
CASSALTEGGEQYF
>TRBJ2-1|TRBV10-3|.
CAISGSNSYNEQFF
>.|TRBV24-1|.
CATSDSVAEQFF
>TRBJ1-5|TRBV3-1|.
CASSQVDQPQHF
>TRBJ1-3|TRBV2|.
CASRQGVNIGNTIYF
>TRBJ2-3|TRBV12-3/TRBV12-4|.
CASSLWTGTDTQYF
>TRBJ1-5|TRBV30|TRBD1
CAWSVPNYSPIQGYSNQPQHF
>TRBJ2-1|TRBV29-1|.
CSVVFPSSYNEQFF
>.|TRBV6-6|TRBD2
CASRTLAGKSETQYF
>TRBJ1-2|TRBV12-3/TRBV12-4|.
CASRPRGGVPYGYTF
>TRBJ2-5|TRBV29-1|TRBD2
CTGRLGETQYF
>TRBJ2-2|TRBV6-5|.
CASSYSSSRILGTGELFF
>TRBJ1-1|TRBV27|.
CASSTTLGESATEAFF
>.|TRBV7-2|TRBD2
CASSPRTSGGHYEQYF
>TRBJ2-4|TRBV19|.
CASSIGQGGSIQYF
>TRBJ1-1|TRBV6-1|.
CASSEVSRINTEAFF
>TRBJ2-1|TRBV7-9|.
CASSLLLGNEQFF